What follows are 8 T cell receptor beta chains derived from one specimen sequenced in a study of Graves' ophthalmopathy and Graves' hyperthyroidism. CDR3 regions of TCR beta were amplified from RNA transcripts. An opening RT-PCR round employed HTBI primers and preceded a second-round multiplex PCR. TCRdb independently ran MiXCR on the multiplex PCR reads; one entry per CDR3 protein. The sample contains just over 400,000 distinct CDR3 sequences, approximately 21% of which appear only once. The specimen sequenced was peripheral blood. The receptors were gathered from a woman aged 18 to 35 with stable Graves' hyperthyroidism.

This clonotype appeared a few times. V is TRBV15 and J is TRBJ1-1; the D gene is possibly TRBD1 (5 bases). The germline V gene has CDR1 LNHNV and CDR2 YYDKDF (reference sequence). Trimming removed 8 bases at V and 1 base at J, with 11 bases between. CDR3 length: 13 amino acids. CDR3 protein: CATSDGTNTEAFF. The CDR3 DNA follows: TGTGCCACCTCTGACGGGACGAACACTGAAGCTTTCTTT. The whole variable domain, remainder taken from reference TRBV15 and TRBJ1-1, is DAMVIQNPRYQVTQFGKPVTLSCSQTLNHNVMYWYQQKSSQAPKLLFHYYDKDFNNEADTPDNFQSRRPNTSFCFLDIRSPGLGDTAMYLCATSDGTNTEAFFGQGTRLTVV.

This clonotype was found many times. The chain combines TRBV7-2 with TRBJ2-5; D is uncertain. The CDR3 sequence is 15 residues long. Germline CDR1 and CDR2: SGHTA and FQGNSA. Trimming took off 3 bases at V and 4 bases at J, with 15 bases between the two ends. This chain's CDR3 is CASSFVARIIETQYF. In DNA form, the CDR3 reads TGTGCCAGCAGCTTTGTTGCCAGGATCATAGAGACCCAGTACTTC.

This clonotype has ten or more counts. The genes are TRBV5-1 and TRBJ2-1; 10 nucleotides match TRBD2. Germline values: CDR1 SGHRS, CDR2 YFSETQ. The V and J ends lost 2 bases and 10 bases, in that order; junction bases with no gene match: 12. The CDR3 is made up of 16 amino acids. The CDR3 bases are TGCGCCAGCAGCTTACGGACTAGCGGTAACCGGGAGGAGCAGTTCTTC. Amino acid sequence: CASSLRTSGNREEQFF.

This clonotype was found many times. The chain employs TRBV6-2 or TRBV6-3 and TRBJ2-5; tentative D call: TRBD1 (5 bases). The CDR3 length is 13 residues. Deletions cut 6 bases from V and 5 bases from J, with 13 bases between. The germline gives CDR1 MNHEY, CDR2 SVGEGT. The CDR3 loop reads CASRSMGQETQYF. The CDR3 bases are TGTGCCAGCAGGAGCATGGGGCAGGAGACCCAGTACTTC.

The chain is built from TRBV27 and TRBJ2-3; D possibly corresponds to TRBD2 (6 bases). V gave up 5 bases and J gave up 3 bases, with 15 bases separating them. Per germline, CDR1 MNHEY and CDR2 SMNVEV (reference sequence). This CDR3 spans 15 amino acids. The CDR3 nucleotides are TGTGCCAGCAGTCCGCGGGACGGAGGGACAGATACGCAGTATTTT. This codes for CASSPRDGGTDTQYF.

This clonotype was seen a few times. J is TRBJ2-7 and V is TRBV2; TRBD1 agrees at 9 bases. Germline lookup yields CDR1 SNHLY and CDR2 FYNNEI. After removal of 11 bases from V and 2 bases from J, the junction contained 4 bases not matched to a gene. The CDR3 totals 12 residues. The CDR3 region has the DNA TGTGCCTGCGGGACAGGGACCTACGAGCAGTACTTC. Amino acid sequence: CACGTGTYEQYF.

This clonotype was detected once. The chain is built from TRBV6-1 and TRBJ1-2; maybe TRBD1 (5 bases). There are 14 residues in the CDR3. V was shortened by 2 bases and J by 7 bases, with 14 bases between the two germline ends. The germline V gene has CDR1 MNHNS and CDR2 SASEGT. CDR3 coding DNA: TGTGCCAGCAGTGAAAAAGGCCCCAGGGCTGGCTACACCTTC. This encodes CASSEKGPRAGYTF.

The V gene is TRBV10-3, the J gene TRBJ1-1; 8 nucleotides agree with TRBD1. The V and J ends lost 7 bases and 4 bases, in that order; junction bases with no gene match: 8. The CDR3 extends over 14 amino acids. Germline CDR1 and CDR2: ENHRY and SYGVKD. CDR3: CAIIPDRGGTEAFF. The CDR3 DNA is TGTGCCATCATCCCTGACAGGGGCGGCACTGAAGCTTTCTTT.